The subject of this entry is one TCR beta chain. Assay: immunoSEQ multiplex PCR; the TCRdb copy retains only in-frame clones and omits some. There are 1,500,000 or so clones in the sample; around 95% occur only once, and over 1% lies in the top ten. This sample stems from a study of shared clonotypes between healthy human individuals. Sample: naive CD4+ T cells sorted from blood. Subset defined: CD45RA+ positively selected. This receptor was taken from a man aged 25 to 40 in good health.

The DNA for the CDR3 is TGTGCCAGCAGCTTGGGGCTCCCCCCGCTGTACGAGCAGTACTTC. Protein: CASSLGLPPLYEQYF. J is TRBJ2-7 and V is TRBV5-8; D ambiguous. This CDR3 is 15 amino acids long. The V end was cut by 0 bases, the J end by 4 bases, with 14 bases between. The V gene's germline CDR1 is SGHTS and CDR2 YDEGEE.